This T cell receptor (beta chain) stems from a study of T cell changes during pregnancy in multiple sclerosis. Trimming shortened V by 0 bases and J by 4 bases, and 15 bases separated the two germline ends. Germline V CDR1 and CDR2: LGHNA, YNFKEQ. The CDR3 has 16 amino acids. The method was immunoSEQ multiplex PCR; TCRdb's version includes in-frame clones alone and lacks a portion of them. The profile shows 85,000 to 100,000 clones, about 92% of them singletons. The sequenced sample was peripheral blood, obtained after pregnancy. This chain connects TRBV4-2 to TRBJ1-1; tentatively, D is TRBD1 (5 bases). The source of this sequence is a female donor with multiple sclerosis, enrolled in a pregnancy study. CDR3 nucleotide sequence: TGTGCCAGCAGCCAAGAAAACTCCAGGGTGGCCACTGAAGCTTTCTTT. Encoded protein: CASSQENSRVATEAFF.